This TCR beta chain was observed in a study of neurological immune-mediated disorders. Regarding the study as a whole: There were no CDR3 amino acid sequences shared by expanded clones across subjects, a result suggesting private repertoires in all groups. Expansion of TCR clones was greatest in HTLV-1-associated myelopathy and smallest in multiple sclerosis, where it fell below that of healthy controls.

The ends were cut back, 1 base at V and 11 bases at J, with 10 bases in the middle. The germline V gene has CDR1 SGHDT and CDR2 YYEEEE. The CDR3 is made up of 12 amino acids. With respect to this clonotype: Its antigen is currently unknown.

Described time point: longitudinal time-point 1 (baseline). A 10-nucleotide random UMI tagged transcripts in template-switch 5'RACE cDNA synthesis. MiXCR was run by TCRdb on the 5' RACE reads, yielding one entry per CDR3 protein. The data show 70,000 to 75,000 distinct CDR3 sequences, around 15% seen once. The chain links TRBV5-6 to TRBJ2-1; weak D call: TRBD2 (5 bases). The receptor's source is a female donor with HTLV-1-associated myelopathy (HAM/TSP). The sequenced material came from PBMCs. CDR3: CASSLFGVKQFF. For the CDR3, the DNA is TGTGCCAGCAGCTTGTTCGGGGTAAAGCAGTTCTTC.